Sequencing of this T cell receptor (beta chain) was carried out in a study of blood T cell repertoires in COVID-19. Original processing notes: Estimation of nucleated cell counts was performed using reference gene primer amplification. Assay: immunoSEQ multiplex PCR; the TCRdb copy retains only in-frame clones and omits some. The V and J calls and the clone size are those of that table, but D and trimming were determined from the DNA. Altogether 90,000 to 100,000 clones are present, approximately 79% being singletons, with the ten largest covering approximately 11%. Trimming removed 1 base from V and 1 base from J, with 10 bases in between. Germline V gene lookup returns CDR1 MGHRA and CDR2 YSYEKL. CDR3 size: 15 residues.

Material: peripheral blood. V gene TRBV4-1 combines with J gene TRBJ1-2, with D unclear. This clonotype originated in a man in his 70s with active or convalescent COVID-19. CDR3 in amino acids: CASSQVVQNNYGYTF. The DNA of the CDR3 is TGCGCCAGCAGCCAAGTTGTACAGAATAACTATGGCTACACCTTC.